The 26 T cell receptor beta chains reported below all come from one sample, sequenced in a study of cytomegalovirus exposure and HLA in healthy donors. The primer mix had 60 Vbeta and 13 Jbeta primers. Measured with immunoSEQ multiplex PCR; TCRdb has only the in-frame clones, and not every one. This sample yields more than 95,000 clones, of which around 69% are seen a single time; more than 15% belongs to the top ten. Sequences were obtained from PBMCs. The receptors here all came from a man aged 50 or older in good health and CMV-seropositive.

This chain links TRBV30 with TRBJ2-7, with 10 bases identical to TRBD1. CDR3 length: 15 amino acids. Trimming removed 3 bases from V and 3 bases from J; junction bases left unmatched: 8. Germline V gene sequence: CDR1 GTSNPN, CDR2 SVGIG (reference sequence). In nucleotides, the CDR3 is TGTGCCTGGAGCGTGGACAGGGGGGCAGGCTACGAGCAGTACTTC. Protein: CAWSVDRGAGYEQYF.

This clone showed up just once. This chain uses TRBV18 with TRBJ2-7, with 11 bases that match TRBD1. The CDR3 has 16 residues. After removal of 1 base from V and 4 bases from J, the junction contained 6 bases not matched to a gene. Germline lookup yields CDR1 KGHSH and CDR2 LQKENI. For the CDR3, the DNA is TGTGCCAGCTCACCACGGACAGGGGGCGGAGAATACGAGCAGTACTTC. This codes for CASSPRTGGGEYEQYF.

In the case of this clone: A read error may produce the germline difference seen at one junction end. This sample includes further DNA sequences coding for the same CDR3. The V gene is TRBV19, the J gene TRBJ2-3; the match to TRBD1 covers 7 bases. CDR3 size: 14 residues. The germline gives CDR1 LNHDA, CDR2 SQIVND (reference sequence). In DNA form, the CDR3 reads TGCGCCAGTAGTATCCGACAGGGTTCAGATACGCAGTATTTT. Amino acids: CASSIRQGSDTQYF.

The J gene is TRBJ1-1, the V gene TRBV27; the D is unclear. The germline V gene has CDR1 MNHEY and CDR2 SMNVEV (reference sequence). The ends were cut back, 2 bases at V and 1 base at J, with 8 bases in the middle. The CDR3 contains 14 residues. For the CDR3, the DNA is TGTGCCAGCAGTTTAACAGCAACGAACACTGAAGCTTTCTTT. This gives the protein CASSLTATNTEAFF.

The CDR3 region is CASSSTGEIKEKLFF. DNA of the CDR3: TGTGCCAGCAGCTCCACAGGAGAGATAAAGGAAAAACTGTTTTTT. This sequence joins TRBV21-1 and TRBJ1-4; the tabulated D call, TRBD1, remains unverified against the DNA. TRBV21-1 is described as a pseudogene. The CDR3 is 15 residues long.

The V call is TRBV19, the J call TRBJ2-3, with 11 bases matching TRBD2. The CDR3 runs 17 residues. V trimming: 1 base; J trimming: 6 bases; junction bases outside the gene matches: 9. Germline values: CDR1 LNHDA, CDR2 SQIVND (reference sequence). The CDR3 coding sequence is TGTGCCAGTAGTATAGTTGGGACTAGCGGTTGGGCGGATACGCAGTATTTT. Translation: CASSIVGTSGWADTQYF. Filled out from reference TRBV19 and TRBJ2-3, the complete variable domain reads DGGITQSPKYLFRKEGQNVTLSCEQNLNHDAMYWYRQDPGQGLRLIYYSQIVNDFQKGDIAEGYSVSREKKESFPLTVTSAQKNPTAFYLCASSIVGTSGWADTQYFGPGTRLTVL.

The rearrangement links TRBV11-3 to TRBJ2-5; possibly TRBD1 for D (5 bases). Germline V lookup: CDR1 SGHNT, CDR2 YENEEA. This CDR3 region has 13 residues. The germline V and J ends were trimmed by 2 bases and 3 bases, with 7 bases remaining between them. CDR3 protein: CASSLRTKETQYF. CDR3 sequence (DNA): TGTGCCAGCAGCTTAAGGACAAAAGAGACCCAGTACTTC. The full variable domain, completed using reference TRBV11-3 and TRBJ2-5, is EAGVVQSPRYKIIEKKQPVAFWCNPISGHNTLYWYLQNLGQGPELLIRYENEEAVDDSQLPKDRFSAERLKGVDSTLKIQPAELGDSAVYLCASSLRTKETQYFGPGTRLLVL.

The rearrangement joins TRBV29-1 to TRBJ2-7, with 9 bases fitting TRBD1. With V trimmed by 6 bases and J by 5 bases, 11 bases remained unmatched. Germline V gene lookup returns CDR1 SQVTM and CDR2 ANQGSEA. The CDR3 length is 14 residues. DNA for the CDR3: TGCAGCGTAACGGACAGGGGCCCTGGGGACGAGCAGTACTTC. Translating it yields CSVTDRGPGDEQYF.

CDR3 nucleotides: TGCGCCAGCAGCGACCAGCGGGGGTACAATGAGCAGTTCTTC. This codes for CASSDQRGYNEQFF. V gene TRBV5-1 combines with J gene TRBJ2-1; 8 bases line up with TRBD2. V was clipped by 4 bases and J by 4 bases; unmatched bases: 4. CDR1 and CDR2 (germline): SGHRS, YFSETQ. The CDR3 contains 14 residues.

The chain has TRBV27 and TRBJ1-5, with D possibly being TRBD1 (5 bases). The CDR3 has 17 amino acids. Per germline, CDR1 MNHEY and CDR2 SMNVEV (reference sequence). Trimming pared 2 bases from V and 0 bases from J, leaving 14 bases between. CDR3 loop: CASSLRGLGYSNQPQHF. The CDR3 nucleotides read TGTGCCAGCAGTTTACGGGGGTTGGGATATAGCAATCAGCCCCAGCATTTT.

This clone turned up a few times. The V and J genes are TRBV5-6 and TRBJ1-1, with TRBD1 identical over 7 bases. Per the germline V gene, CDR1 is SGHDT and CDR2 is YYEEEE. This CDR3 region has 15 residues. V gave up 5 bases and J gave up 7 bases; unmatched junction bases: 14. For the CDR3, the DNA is TGTGCCAGCAGTCGTAAGCTAGACAGGGCGGGTGAAGCTTTCTTT. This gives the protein CASSRKLDRAGEAFF. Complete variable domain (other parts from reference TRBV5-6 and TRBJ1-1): DAGVTQSPTHLIKTRGQQVTLRCSPKSGHDTVSWYQQALGQGPQFIFQYYEEEERQRGNFPDRFSGHQFPNYSSELNVNALLLGDSALYLCASSRKLDRAGEAFFGQGTRLTVV.

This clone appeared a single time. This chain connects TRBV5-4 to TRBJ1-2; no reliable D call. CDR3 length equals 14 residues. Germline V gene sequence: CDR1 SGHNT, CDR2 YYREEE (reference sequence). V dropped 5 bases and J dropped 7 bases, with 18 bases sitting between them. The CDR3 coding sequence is TGTGCCAGCAGGTTGTACAGCGGCTTGGGTGGCTACACCTTC. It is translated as CASRLYSGLGGYTF.

CDR3 loop: CASSLKRSSGGQETQYF. The CDR3 DNA sequence: TGTGCCAGCAGCTTAAAGCGATCGAGCGGGGGTCAAGAGACCCAGTACTTC. The chain joins TRBV5-6 to TRBJ2-5; 8 nucleotides agree with TRBD2. The V gene's germline CDR1 is SGHDT and CDR2 YYEEEE. The CDR3 covers 17 residues. V lost 2 bases, J lost 2 bases, and 11 bases stayed unmatched.

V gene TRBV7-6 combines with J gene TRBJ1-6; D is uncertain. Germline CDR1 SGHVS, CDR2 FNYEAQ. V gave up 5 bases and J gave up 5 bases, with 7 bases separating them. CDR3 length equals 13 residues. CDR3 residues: CASSAENNSPLHF. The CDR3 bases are TGTGCCAGCAGCGCCGAGAATAATTCACCCCTCCACTTT.

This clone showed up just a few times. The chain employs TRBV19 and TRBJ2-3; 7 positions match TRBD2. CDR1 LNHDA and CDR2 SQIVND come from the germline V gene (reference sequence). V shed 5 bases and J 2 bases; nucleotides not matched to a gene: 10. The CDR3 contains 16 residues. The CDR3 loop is CASSPETSLSTDTQYF. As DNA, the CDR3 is TGTGCCAGTAGTCCAGAGACTAGCCTCTCCACAGATACGCAGTATTTT.

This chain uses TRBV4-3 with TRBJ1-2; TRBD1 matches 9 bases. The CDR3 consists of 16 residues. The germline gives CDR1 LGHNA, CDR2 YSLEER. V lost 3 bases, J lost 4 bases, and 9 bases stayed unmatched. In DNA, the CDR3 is TGCGCCAGCAGCCAGCAGACCGGGACAGGGACCTATGGCTACACCTTC. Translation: CASSQQTGTGTYGYTF.

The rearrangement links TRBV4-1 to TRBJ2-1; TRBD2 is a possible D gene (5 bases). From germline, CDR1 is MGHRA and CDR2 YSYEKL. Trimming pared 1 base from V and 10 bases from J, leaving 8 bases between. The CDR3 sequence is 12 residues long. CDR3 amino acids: CASSQARGEQFF. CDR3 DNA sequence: TGCGCCAGCAGCCAAGCGCGAGGGGAGCAGTTCTTC.

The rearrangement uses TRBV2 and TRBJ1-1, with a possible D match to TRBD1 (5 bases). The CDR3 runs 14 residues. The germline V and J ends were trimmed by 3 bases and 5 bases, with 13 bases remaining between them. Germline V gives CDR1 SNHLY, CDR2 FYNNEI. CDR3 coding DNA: TGTGCCAGCAGTGAGCAGGGACGGGAGACTGAAGCTTTCTTT. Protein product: CASSEQGRETEAFF.

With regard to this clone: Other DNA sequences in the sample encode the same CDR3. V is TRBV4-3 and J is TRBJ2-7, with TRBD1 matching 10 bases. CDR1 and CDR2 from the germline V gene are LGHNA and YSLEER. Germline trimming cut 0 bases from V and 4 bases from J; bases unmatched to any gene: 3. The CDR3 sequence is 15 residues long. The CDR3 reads CASSQDRGQGYEQYF. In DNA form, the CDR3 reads TGCGCCAGCAGCCAAGATAGGGGACAGGGGTACGAGCAGTACTTC.

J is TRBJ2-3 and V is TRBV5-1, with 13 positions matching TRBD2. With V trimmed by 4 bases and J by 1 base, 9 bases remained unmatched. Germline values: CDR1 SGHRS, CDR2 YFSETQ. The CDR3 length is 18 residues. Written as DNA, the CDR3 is TGCGCCAGCAGCGCACAACTAGCGGGAGGGCCTGGCACAGATACGCAGTATTTT. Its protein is CASSAQLAGGPGTDTQYF.

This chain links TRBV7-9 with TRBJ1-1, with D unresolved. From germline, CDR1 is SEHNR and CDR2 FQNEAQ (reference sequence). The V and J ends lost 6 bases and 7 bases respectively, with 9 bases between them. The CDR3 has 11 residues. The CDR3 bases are TGTGCCAGCAGGAACAAATATGAAGCTTTCTTT. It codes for CASRNKYEAFF.

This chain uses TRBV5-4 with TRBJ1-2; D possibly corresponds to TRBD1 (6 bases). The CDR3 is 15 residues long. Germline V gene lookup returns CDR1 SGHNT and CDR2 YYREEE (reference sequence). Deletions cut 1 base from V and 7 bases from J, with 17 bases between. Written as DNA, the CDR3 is TGTGCCAGCAGCTTGTTTGGGGGCGCTGGGGGTGGCTACACCTTC. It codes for CASSLFGGAGGGYTF.

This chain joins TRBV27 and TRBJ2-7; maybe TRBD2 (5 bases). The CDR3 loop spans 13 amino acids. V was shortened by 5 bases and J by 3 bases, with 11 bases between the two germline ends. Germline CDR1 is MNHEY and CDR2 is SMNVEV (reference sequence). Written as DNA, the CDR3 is TGTGCCAGCAGTAGAGACGGAGGCTACGAGCAGTACTTC. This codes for CASSRDGGYEQYF.

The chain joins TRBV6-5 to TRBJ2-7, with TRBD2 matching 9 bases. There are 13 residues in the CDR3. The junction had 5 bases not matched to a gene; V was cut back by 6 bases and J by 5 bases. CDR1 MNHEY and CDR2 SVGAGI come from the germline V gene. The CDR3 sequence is CASSLAGANEQYF. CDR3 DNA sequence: TGTGCCAGCAGCTTAGCGGGAGCTAACGAGCAGTACTTC.

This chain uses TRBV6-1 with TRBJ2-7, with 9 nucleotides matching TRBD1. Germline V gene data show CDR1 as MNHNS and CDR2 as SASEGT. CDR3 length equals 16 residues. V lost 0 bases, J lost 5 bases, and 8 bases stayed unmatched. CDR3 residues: CASSEAVGQGSHEQYF. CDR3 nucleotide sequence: TGTGCCAGCAGTGAAGCGGTAGGACAGGGGTCCCACGAGCAGTACTTC.

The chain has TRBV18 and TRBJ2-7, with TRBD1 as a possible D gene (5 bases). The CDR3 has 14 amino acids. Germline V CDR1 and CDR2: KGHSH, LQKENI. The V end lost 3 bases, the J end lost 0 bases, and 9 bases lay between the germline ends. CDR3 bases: TGTGCCAGCTCACCGACAGAAAACTCCTACGAGCAGTACTTC. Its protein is CASSPTENSYEQYF. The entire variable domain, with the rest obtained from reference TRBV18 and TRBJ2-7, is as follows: NAGVMQNPRHLVRRRGQEARLRCSPMKGHSHVYWYRQLPEEGLKFMVYLQKENIIDESGMPKERFSAEFPKEGPSILRIQQVVRGDSAAYFCASSPTENSYEQYFGPGTRLTVT.